This TCR beta chain is drawn from a study of blood T cell repertoires in COVID-19. Study in general: Spain, Italy and the United States supplied samples that represented acute and convalescent COVID-19.

This CDR3 is built from 16 residues. Germline CDR1 reads MNHEY; CDR2 reads SMNVEV (reference sequence). The V and J ends lost 0 bases and 5 bases, in that order; junction bases with no gene match: 6. This clone was recorded once. The assay was immunoSEQ multiplex PCR, and TCRdb's table has in-frame clones only and misses some. The sample carries about 480,000 clones, around nine tenths recorded once. Sequences were obtained from PBMCs or T cells enriched from blood (not recorded which). The rearrangement links TRBV27 to TRBJ1-2, with TRBD1 identical over 10 bases. The clonotype was recovered from a middle-aged woman who had recovered from COVID-19. The CDR3 region has the DNA TGTGCCAGCAGTTTATCGACAGGGGGCTCTGGGTATGGCTACACCTTC. As protein: CASSLSTGGSGYGYTF.